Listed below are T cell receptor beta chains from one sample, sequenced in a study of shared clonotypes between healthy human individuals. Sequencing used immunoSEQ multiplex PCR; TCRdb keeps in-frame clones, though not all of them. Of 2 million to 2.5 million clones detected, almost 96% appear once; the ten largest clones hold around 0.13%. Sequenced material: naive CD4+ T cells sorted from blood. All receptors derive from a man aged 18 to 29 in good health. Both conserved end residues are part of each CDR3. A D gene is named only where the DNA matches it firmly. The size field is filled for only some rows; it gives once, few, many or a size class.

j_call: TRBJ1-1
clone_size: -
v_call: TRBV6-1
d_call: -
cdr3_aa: CASSEHKNTEAFF
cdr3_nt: TGTGCCAGCAGTGAACATAAGAACACTGAAGCTTTCTTT

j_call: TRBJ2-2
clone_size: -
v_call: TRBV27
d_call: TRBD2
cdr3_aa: CASSIAGGLNTGELFF
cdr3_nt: TGTGCCAGCAGTATAGCGGGGGGATTGAACACCGGGGAGCTGTTTTTT

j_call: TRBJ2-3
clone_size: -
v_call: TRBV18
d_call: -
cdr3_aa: CASSPTGLDTQYF
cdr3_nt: TGTGCCAGCTCACCCACAGGGTTGGATACGCAGTATTTT

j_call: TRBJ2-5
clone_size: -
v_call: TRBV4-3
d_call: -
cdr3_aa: CASSQSGSRQETQYF
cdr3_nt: TGCGCCAGCAGCCAGTCGGGAAGCAGACAAGAGACCCAGTACTTC

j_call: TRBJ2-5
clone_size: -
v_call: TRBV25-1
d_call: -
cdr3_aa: CASSEFGPIGETQYF
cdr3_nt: TGTGCCAGCAGCGAATTCGGACCAATTGGGGAGACCCAGTACTTC

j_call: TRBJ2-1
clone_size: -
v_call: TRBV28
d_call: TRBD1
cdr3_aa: CASSSPGQGANEQFF
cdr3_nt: TGTGCCAGTTCCTCACCGGGACAGGGGGCGAATGAGCAGTTCTTC

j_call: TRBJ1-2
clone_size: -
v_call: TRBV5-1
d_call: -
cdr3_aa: CASSLVGANYGYTF
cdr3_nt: TGCGCCAGCAGCTTAGTCGGCGCTAACTATGGCTACACCTTC

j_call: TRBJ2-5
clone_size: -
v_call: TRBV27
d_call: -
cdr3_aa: CASRSKEYF
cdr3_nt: TGTGCCAGCCGCTCCAAGGAGTACTTC

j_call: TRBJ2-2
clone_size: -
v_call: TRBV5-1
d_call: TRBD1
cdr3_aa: CASSLAGTANTGELFF
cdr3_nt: TGCGCCAGCAGCTTGGCGGGGACAGCGAACACCGGGGAGCTGTTTTTT

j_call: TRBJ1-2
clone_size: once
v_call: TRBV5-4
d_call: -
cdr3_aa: CASRPGQEYGYTF
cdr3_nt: TGTGCCAGCAGACCCGGACAAGAATATGGCTACACCTTC

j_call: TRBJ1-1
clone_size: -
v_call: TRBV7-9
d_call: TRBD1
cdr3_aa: CASSGTGYSYTEAFF
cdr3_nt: TGTGCCAGCTCCGGGACAGGGTATTCGTACACTGAAGCTTTCTTT

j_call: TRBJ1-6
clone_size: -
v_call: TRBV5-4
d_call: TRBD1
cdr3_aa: CASSENRGYNSPLHF
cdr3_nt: TGTGCCAGCAGCGAAAACAGGGGTTATAATTCACCCCTCCACTTT

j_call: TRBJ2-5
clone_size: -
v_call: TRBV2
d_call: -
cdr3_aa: CASRQAGETQYF
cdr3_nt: TGTGCCAGCAGACAAGCGGGAGAGACCCAGTACTTC

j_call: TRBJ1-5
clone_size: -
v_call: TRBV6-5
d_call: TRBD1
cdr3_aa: CASSLGQGGQPQHF
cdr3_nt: TGTGCCAGCAGTTTGGGACAGGGGGGTCAGCCCCAGCATTTT

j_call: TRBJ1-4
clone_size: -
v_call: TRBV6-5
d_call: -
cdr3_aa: CASRTQGTNEKLFF
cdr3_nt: TGTGCCAGCAGGACACAGGGCACTAATGAAAAACTGTTTTTT

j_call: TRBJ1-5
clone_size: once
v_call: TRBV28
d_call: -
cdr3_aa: CASSNGGGNQPQHF
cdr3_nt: TGTGCCAGCAGTAATGGAGGAGGCAATCAGCCCCAGCATTTT

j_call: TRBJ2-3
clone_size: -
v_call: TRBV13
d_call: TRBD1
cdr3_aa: CASSTDRGQTDTQYF
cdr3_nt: TGTGCCAGCAGCACCGACAGGGGCCAAACAGATACGCAGTATTTT

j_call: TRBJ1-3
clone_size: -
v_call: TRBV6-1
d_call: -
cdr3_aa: CASSRGGGNTIYF
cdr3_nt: TGTGCCAGCAGTAGGGGGGGTGGAAACACCATATATTTT

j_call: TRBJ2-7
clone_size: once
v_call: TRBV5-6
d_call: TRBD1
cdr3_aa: CASSFMTGVVKQYF
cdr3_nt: TGTGCCAGCAGCTTCATGACAGGGGTTGTCAAGCAGTACTTC

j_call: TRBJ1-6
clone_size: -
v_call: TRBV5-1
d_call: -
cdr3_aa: CASSLGGKDSPLHF
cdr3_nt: TGCGCCAGCAGCTTGGGGGGCAAGGATTCACCCCTCCACTTT

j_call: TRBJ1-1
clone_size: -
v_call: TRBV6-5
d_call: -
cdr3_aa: CASRFGVGTEAFF
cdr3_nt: TGTGCCAGTCGCTTCGGGGTGGGCACTGAAGCTTTCTTT

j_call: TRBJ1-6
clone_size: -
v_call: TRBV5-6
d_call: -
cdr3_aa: CASSGLTPWDSPLHF
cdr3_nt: TGTGCCAGCAGCGGCCTGACCCCATGGGATTCACCCCTCCACTTT

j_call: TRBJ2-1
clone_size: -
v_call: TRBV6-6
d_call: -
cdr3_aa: CASSLYQGNNEQFF
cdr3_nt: TGTGCCAGCAGTTTATATCAGGGTAACAATGAGCAGTTCTTC

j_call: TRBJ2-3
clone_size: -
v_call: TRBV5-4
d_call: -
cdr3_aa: CASSRSSSTDTQYF
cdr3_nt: TGTGCCAGCAGTAGAAGTTCTAGCACAGATACGCAGTATTTT

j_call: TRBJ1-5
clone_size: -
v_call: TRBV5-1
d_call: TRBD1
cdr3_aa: CASSPTGIGPQHF
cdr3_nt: TGCGCCAGCAGCCCGACAGGGATTGGGCCCCAGCATTTT

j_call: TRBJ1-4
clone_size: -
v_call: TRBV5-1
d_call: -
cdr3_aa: CASSLEGLNEKLFF
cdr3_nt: TGCGCCAGCAGCTTAGAGGGTTTGAATGAAAAACTGTTTTTT

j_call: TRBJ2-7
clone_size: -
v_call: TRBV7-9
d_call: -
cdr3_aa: CASSLRIGDEQYF
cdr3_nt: TGTGCCAGCAGCTTAAGGATTGGAGACGAGCAGTACTTC

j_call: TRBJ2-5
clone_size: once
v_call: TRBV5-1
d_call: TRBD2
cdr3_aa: CASRETGTSGETQYF
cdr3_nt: TGCGCCAGCAGGGAGACCGGGACTAGCGGAGAGACCCAGTACTTC

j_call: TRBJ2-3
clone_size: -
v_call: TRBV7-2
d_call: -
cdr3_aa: CASSSGLRHEYF
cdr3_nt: TGTGCCAGCAGTTCCGGGTTACGGCATGAGTATTTT

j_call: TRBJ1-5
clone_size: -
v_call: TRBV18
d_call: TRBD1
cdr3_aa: CASSPTGTSNQPQHF
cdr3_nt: TGTGCCAGCTCACCGACAGGGACGAGCAATCAGCCCCAGCATTTT

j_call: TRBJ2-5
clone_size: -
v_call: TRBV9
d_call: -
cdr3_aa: CASSPSRGGETQYF
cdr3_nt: TGTGCCAGCAGCCCCTCGCGGGGCGGGGAGACCCAGTACTTC

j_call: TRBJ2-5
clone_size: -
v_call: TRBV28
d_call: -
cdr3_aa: CASSLTGPQETQYF
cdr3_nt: TGTGCCAGCAGTCTGACAGGCCCCCAAGAGACCCAGTACTTC

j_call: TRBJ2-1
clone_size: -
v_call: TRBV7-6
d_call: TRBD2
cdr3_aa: CASSLPSGVYNEQFF
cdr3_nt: TGTGCCAGCAGCTTACCTAGCGGGGTCTACAATGAGCAGTTCTTC

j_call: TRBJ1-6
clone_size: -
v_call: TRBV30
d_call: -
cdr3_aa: CAWNGAGPNSPLHF
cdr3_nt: TGTGCCTGGAATGGGGCAGGCCCTAATTCACCCCTCCACTTT

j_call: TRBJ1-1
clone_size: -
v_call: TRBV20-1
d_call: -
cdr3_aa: CSASQDSEAFF
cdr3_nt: TGCAGTGCTTCCCAGGACTCTGAAGCTTTCTTT

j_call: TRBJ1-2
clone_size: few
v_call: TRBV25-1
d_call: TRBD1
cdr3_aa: CASSEGNRGYGYTF
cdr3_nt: TGTGCCAGCAGTGAAGGGAACAGGGGCTATGGCTACACCTTC

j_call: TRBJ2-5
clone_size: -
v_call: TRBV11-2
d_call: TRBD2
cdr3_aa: CASSGREGPKTQYF
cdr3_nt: TGTGCCAGCAGCGGTAGGGAGGGCCCCAAGACCCAGTACTTC

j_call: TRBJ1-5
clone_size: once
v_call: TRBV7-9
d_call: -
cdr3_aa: CASSLGGAGQPQHF
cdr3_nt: TGTGCCAGCAGCTTAGGCGGCGCGGGCCAGCCCCAGCATTTT

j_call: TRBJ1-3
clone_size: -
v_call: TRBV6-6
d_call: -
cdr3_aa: CASSYSGTYGNTIYF
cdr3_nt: TGTGCCAGCAGTTACTCCGGGACATATGGAAACACCATATATTTT

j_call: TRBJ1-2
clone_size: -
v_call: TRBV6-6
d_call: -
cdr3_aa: CASSYSGRDYDGYTF
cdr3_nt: TGTGCCAGCAGTTATAGTGGCAGGGATTACGATGGCTACACCTTC

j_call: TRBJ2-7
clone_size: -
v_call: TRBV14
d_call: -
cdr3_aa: CASSHKPRDRDYEQYF
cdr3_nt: TGTGCCAGCAGCCATAAACCCCGGGACCGAGACTACGAGCAGTACTTC

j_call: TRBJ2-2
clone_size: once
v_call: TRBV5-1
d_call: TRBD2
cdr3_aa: CASSLTSGRAVTGELFF
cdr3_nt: TGCGCCAGCAGCTTGACTAGCGGGAGGGCCGTCACCGGGGAGCTGTTTTTT

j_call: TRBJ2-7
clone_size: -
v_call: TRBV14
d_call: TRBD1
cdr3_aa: CASSHWDRSYAQYF
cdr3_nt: TGTGCCAGCAGCCACTGGGACAGATCGTACGCGCAGTACTTC

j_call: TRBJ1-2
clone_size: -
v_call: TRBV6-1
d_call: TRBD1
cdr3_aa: CASSEWGQINYGYTF
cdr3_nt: TGTGCCAGCAGTGAATGGGGACAGATTAACTATGGCTACACCTTC

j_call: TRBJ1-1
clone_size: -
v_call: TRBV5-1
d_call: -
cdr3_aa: CASSLAPTGNTEAFF
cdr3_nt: TGCGCCAGCAGCTTGGCCCCTACAGGGAACACTGAAGCTTTCTTT

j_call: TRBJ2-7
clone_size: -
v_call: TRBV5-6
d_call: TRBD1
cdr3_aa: CASTRTGIDYEQYF
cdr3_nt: TGTGCCAGCACCCGGACAGGGATAGACTACGAGCAGTACTTC

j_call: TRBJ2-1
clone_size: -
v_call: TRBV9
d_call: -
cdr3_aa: CASSVEDNEQFF
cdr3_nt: TGTGCCAGCAGCGTAGAAGACAATGAGCAGTTCTTC

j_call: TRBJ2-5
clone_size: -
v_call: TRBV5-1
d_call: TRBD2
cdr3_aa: CASSASTSGHQAQYF
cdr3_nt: TGCGCCAGCAGCGCCTCGACTAGCGGCCACCAGGCCCAGTACTTC

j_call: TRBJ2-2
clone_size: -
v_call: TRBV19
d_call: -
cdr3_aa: CASSPGVKLNTGELFF
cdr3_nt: TGTGCCAGTAGTCCAGGGGTCAAATTAAACACCGGGGAGCTGTTTTTT

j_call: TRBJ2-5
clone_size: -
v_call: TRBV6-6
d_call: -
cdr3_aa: CASSSETQYF
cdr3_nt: TGTGCCAGCAGTTCAGAGACCCAGTACTTC

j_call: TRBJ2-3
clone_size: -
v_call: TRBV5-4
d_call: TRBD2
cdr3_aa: CASSLGLAGASTDTQYF
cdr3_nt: TGTGCCAGCAGCTTGGGGCTAGCGGGGGCTAGCACAGATACGCAGTATTTT

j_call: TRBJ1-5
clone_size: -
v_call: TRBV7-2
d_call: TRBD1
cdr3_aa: CASSLDRQGGQPQHF
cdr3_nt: TGTGCCAGCAGCTTAGACCGACAGGGCGGTCAGCCCCAGCATTTT

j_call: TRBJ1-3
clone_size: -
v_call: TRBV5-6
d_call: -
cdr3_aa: CASSFKGSVGNTIYF
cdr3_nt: TGTGCCAGCAGCTTTAAAGGGAGTGTTGGAAACACCATATATTTT

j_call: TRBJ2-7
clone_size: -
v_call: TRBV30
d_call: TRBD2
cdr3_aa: CAWSPGVAGAGEQYF
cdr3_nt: TGTGCCTGGAGTCCCGGGGTAGCGGGGGCCGGCGAGCAGTACTTC